This T cell receptor (beta chain) is drawn from a study of blood T cell repertoires in COVID-19. As for the study in general: For recovered donors of Cohort 3, there were two negative PCRs, clearance, or symptom resolution. Spain, Italy and the United States supplied samples that represented acute and convalescent COVID-19.

In the study's own analysis: Amplifying reference gene primers gave estimates of nucleated cell counts. The data were produced by immunoSEQ multiplex PCR, yet TCRdb's version contains in-frame clones alone and is incomplete. That table supplies the V and J calls and clone size; D and trimming were determined from the DNA. The sample shows under 300,000 clones, around nine tenths of them seen only once. Researchers sorted participants into cohorts using their self-reported clinical history. The CDR3 length is 18 residues. Germline V CDR1 and CDR2: MNHEY, SMNVEV (reference sequence). With V trimmed by 4 bases and J by 8 bases, 16 bases remained unmatched.

V and J are TRBV27 and TRBJ2-1; TRBD2 matches 11 bases. This clonotype was sampled from a woman aged 55 to 70 in a cohort exposed to, infected with or recovered from COVID-19 (not recorded which). The sequenced material came from PBMCs or T cells enriched from blood (not recorded which). This CDR3 reads CASSSRRNGLAGLYEQFF. DNA of the CDR3: TGTGCCAGCAGTTCCCGACGAAATGGACTAGCGGGTTTGTATGAGCAGTTCTTC.